This TCR beta chain was sequenced for a study of brain T cells in children with intractable seizures listed by TCRdb under 2021. Concerning the study at large: As a first screen for immune gene transcripts, resected brain tissue from under 70 pediatric epilepsy surgery cases was run on a NanoString immunology panel. About 65% of the 12 selected surgery cases also had pre-surgery blood sequenced, which left four cases with brain tissue only.

CDR1 is given as SNHLY and CDR2 as FYNNEI, both from the germline V gene. The V end loses 6 bases and the J end loses 0 bases, and a stretch of 15 bases separates them. The CDR3 sequence holds 16 residues, the cysteine and phenylalanine included. Only the CDR3 DNA is retained, 48 bases long and in frame from the first base. Results the study describes overall, beyond this receptor: Viral specificity was inferred only from CDR3 sequence similarity, and patients' HCMV serostatus was unknown. Because sequencing depth was different between pre-surgery and post-surgery blood, clones absent from the pre-surgery sample may reflect undersampling.

TCR beta chain sequences were generated from genomic DNA using the immunoSEQ assay. Processing in the source paper ran as follows. CDR3 sequences not starting with the conserved framework cysteine at position 104 were manually removed. Clonality was calculated as one minus the normalized Shannon's Diversity Index, with values ranging from 0 (maximal diversity) to 1 (oligoclonal). Chi-squared comparison-of-proportions tests assessed whether the same CDR3 differed in frequency between samples, such as brain versus blood. Public clonotypes were identified by searching immuneACCESS, and similarity to known antiviral clonotypes was assessed with the VDJdb browser. TCRdb holds this immuneACCESS table with in-frame rearrangements only. Some clones are missing; in checked studies, unresolved V genes explain under half, and the rest has no known cause. That table is the source of V, J and clone size, and D and trimming were worked out from the DNA. This sample holds 340,000 or so clones; approximately 93% were observed only once. 5% to 7% of the sample lies in the top ten.

Per the publication, the time point label means: blood from clinic visit 5 months post-surgery; TSC patient then seizure free. Surgery cases with the highest brain T cell transcript signatures were selected for TCR beta chain sequencing of brain tissue and, where available, blood. Prior to surgery, the patients had been treated with at least one anti-epileptic drug. TCR-sequenced patients were children with drug-resistant epilepsy due to tuberous sclerosis complex, focal cortical dysplasia, Rasmussen encephalitis or hemimegalencephaly. Bulk genomic DNA was isolated from unsorted brain tissue and whole blood using the Monarch genomic DNA purification kit. As to this clone: What this receptor recognizes is not known. No base-level quality is on record; no much larger clone is a single base apart.

The chain couples TRBV2 to TRBJ1-5, with TRBD1 as a weak D call on 5 bases. The material sequenced was peripheral blood, taken less than 6 months after surgery. The origin of this receptor is a boy younger than two with tuberous sclerosis and intractable seizures. The DNA sequence is given as TGTGCCAGCAGAAACCGGGACCCTTATAGCAATCAGCCCCAGCATTTT. This is translated as CASRNRDPYSNQPQHF. The variable domain in full, with residues beyond the CDR3 obtained from the reference TRBV2 and TRBJ1-5 genes, is EPEVTQTPSHQVTQMGQEVILRCVPISNHLYFYWYRQILGQKVEFLVSFYNNEISEKSEIFDDQFSVERPDGSNFTLKIRSTKLEDSAMYFCASRNRDPYSNQPQHFGDGTRLSIL.